The present T cell receptor (beta chain) was sequenced within a study of cytomegalovirus exposure and HLA in healthy donors. This clone has a handful of counts. The study ran its PCR with 60 Vbeta and 13 Jbeta primers. The table came from immunoSEQ multiplex PCR; TCRdb's copy has only in-frame clones and leaves some out. The data contain about 160,000 clones, approximately 84% of them singletons. V was trimmed by 3 bases and J by 4 bases, leaving 6 bases between them. Germline V gene data show CDR1 as SQVTM and CDR2 as ANQGSEA. The CDR3 runs 11 residues. This chain joins TRBV29-1 and TRBJ1-1; D is uncertain. Sequenced sample: PBMCs. This sequence was found in a man younger than 30 in good health and CMV-seropositive. The CDR3 coding sequence is TGCAGCGTTGACCGGGGCACTGAAGCTTTCTTT. Protein sequence: CSVDRGTEAFF.